This passage covers 31 T cell receptor beta chains from one sample sequenced in a study of T cell repertoires in ileal Crohn's disease. Assay used: immunoSEQ multiplex PCR; TCRdb lists only in-frame clones, some missing. The table records some 7,300 clones, almost 95% of them present only once. Sequenced input: ileal tissue. The origin of the receptors is an adult with Crohn's disease.

The CDR3 DNA reads as TGTGCCAGCAGCTTAGACAGAGCCGGCTACGAGCAGTACTTC. Translated, it gives CASSLDRAGYEQYF. The chain recombines TRBV7-9 with TRBJ2-7; no clear D. The CDR3 totals 14 residues. Per the germline V gene, CDR1 is SEHNR and CDR2 is FQNEAQ (reference sequence). The germline V and J ends were trimmed by 1 base and 3 bases, with 10 bases remaining between them.

The V call is TRBV29-1, the J call TRBJ2-3; possibly TRBD1 for D (6 bases). V was pared by 0 bases and J by 0 bases, with 13 bases between. The germline CDR1 and CDR2 sequences are SQVTM and ANQGSEA. The CDR3 is made up of 16 amino acids. CDR3: CSVEDPGHQSTDTQYF. Here the CDR3 DNA reads TGCAGCGTTGAAGATCCGGGACACCAGAGCACAGATACGCAGTATTTT.

The rearrangement joins TRBV6-6 to TRBJ2-1; 10 nucleotides match TRBD2. Per germline, CDR1 MNHNY and CDR2 SVGAGI (reference sequence). This CDR3 region has 15 residues. Trimming took 7 bases from V and 3 from J; bases not matched to a gene: 6. The CDR3 sequence is CASIAGLAVYNEQFF. The DNA of the CDR3 is TGTGCCAGCATTGCCGGACTAGCGGTCTACAATGAGCAGTTCTTC.

The genes are TRBV19 and TRBJ2-5; 12 positions match TRBD2. Losses at the gene ends were 2 bases for V and 1 base for J; bases not matched to a gene: 2. CDR1 LNHDA and CDR2 SQIVND come from the germline V gene (reference sequence). The CDR3 extends over 16 amino acids. The CDR3 sequence is CASSITLAGGQETQYF. CDR3 nucleotide sequence: TGTGCCAGTAGTATAACACTAGCGGGAGGCCAAGAGACCCAGTACTTC.

This clone occurred once. The CDR3 DNA follows: TGTGCCAGCAGCCGAATAGCGGGACCCCCCCACGAGCAGTACTTC. Encoded protein: CASSRIAGPPHEQYF. The J gene is TRBJ2-7, the V gene TRBV14; 8 nucleotides agree with TRBD2. The CDR3 is 15 amino acids. In germline, CDR1 is SGHDN, CDR2 FVKESK. The V and J ends lost 4 bases and 5 bases, in that order; junction bases with no gene match: 10.

The chain is built from TRBV9 and TRBJ2-4; 7 bases match TRBD1. The CDR3 extends over 19 amino acids. Germline V gene sequence: CDR1 SGDLS, CDR2 YYNGEE. J lost 1 base, V lost 4 bases, and 17 bases had no gene match. The CDR3 region has the DNA TGTGCCAGCAGCCCCCGGATCGTAGGGGGCGCGGTGGCCAAAAACATTCAGTACTTC. Translation: CASSPRIVGGAVAKNIQYF. Filled out from reference TRBV9 and TRBJ2-4, the complete variable domain reads DSGVTQTPKHLITATGQRVTLRCSPRSGDLSVYWYQQSLDQGLQFLIQYYNGEERAKGNILERFSAQQFPDLHSELNLSSLELGDSALYFCASSPRIVGGAVAKNIQYFGAGTRLSVL.

Only one count was recorded for this clone. The chain links TRBV5-1 to TRBJ2-1, with TRBD2 as a possible D gene (5 bases). V was cut by 2 bases and J by 0 bases, with 12 bases left in between. From germline, CDR1 is SGHRS and CDR2 YFSETQ. This CDR3 is 16 amino acids long. CDR3 sequence: CASSLLDLSSYNEQFF. In nucleotides, the CDR3 is TGCGCCAGCAGCTTATTGGACTTAAGCTCCTACAATGAGCAGTTCTTC.

The V gene is TRBV5-4, the J gene TRBJ2-1, with 13 bases identical to TRBD2. CDR3 size: 14 residues. Germline loops: CDR1 SGHNT, CDR2 YYREEE (reference sequence). With 3 bases clipped from V and 11 bases from J, the junction kept 5 bases outside the gene matches. The CDR3, as DNA: TGTGCCAGCAGCTCGCCCGGGACTAGCGGGAAGCAGTTCTTC. As protein: CASSSPGTSGKQFF.

J is TRBJ1-4 and V is TRBV2; 8 nucleotides align to TRBD1. The CDR3 is 13 amino acids. Germline assignment: CDR1 SNHLY and CDR2 FYNNEI. The junction had 4 bases not matched to a gene; V was cut back by 5 bases and J by 8 bases. The CDR3 bases are TGTGCCAGCAGTCTCGACAGGGGAGAAAAACTGTTTTTT. Translation gives CASSLDRGEKLFF.

This clone was seen a single time. V gene TRBV11-2 combines with J gene TRBJ2-7; 8 bases line up with TRBD1. This CDR3 comprises 14 residues. The germline V gene encodes CDR1 SGHAT and CDR2 FQNNGV. The J segment lost 3 bases and the V segment lost 3 bases, leaving 4 bases of the junction unmatched. The CDR3 sequence: CASSFTTGGYEQYF. The CDR3, as DNA: TGTGCCAGCAGCTTTACCACAGGGGGCTACGAGCAGTACTTC.

The V call is TRBV27, the J call TRBJ2-7; D is perhaps TRBD1 (6 bases). Trimming removed 5 bases from V and 2 bases from J, with 13 bases in between. This CDR3 spans 14 amino acids. Germline CDR1 MNHEY, CDR2 SMNVEV (reference sequence). The CDR3 protein is CASSLTGVPYEQYF. The CDR3, as DNA: TGTGCCAGCAGTCTGACAGGCGTTCCCTACGAGCAGTACTTC.

This clone was recorded once. V usage is TRBV25-1 and J usage is TRBJ2-7; the D is unclear. Germline CDR1 MGHDK, CDR2 SYGVNS. The CDR3 consists of 13 residues. The V and J ends lost 2 bases and 2 bases respectively, with 7 bases between them. CDR3 loop: CASSERGPYEQYF. As DNA, the CDR3 is TGTGCCAGCAGTGAACGTGGGCCCTACGAGCAGTACTTC.

The chain combines TRBV5-1 with TRBJ2-7; 7 nucleotides match TRBD2. The V gene end was trimmed by 2 bases and the J gene end by 2 bases; junction bases not matched to a gene: 7. The CDR3 contains 15 residues. In germline, CDR1 is SGHRS, CDR2 YFSETQ. In nucleotides, the CDR3 is TGCGCCAGCAGCTTTGGGGCTAGCGGTACCTACGAGCAGTACTTC. Protein sequence: CASSFGASGTYEQYF.

V and J are TRBV7-8 and TRBJ1-5, with D perhaps TRBD1 (6 bases). Germline values: CDR1 SGHVS, CDR2 FQNEAQ. The CDR3 consists of 14 residues. The ends were cut back, 1 base at V and 7 bases at J, with 11 bases in the middle. The CDR3 sequence: CASSLETGRQPQHF. CDR3 coding DNA: TGTGCCAGCAGCTTAGAGACAGGACGACAGCCCCAGCATTTT.

This rearrangement joins TRBV28 to TRBJ2-1; D uncertain. This CDR3 is 11 amino acids long. CDR1 is MDHEN, CDR2 SYDVKM, per germline. V was shortened by 10 bases and J by 5 bases, with 9 bases between the two germline ends. CDR3 loop: CATTENNEQFF. The DNA for the CDR3 is TGTGCCACCACGGAGAACAATGAGCAGTTCTTC. Together with reference TRBV28 and TRBJ2-1, the CDR3 gives the full variable domain: DVKVTQSSRYLVKRTGEKVFLECVQDMDHENMFWYRQDPGLGLRLIYFSYDVKMKEKGDIPEGYSVSREKKERFSLILESASTNQTSMYLCATTENNEQFFGPGTRLTVL.

The rearrangement joins TRBV6-5 to TRBJ1-2, with TRBD1 matching 10 bases. Germline values: CDR1 MNHEY, CDR2 SVGAGI. There are 13 residues in the CDR3. The junction had 2 bases not matched to a gene; V was cut back by 6 bases and J by 4 bases. The CDR3 loop reads CASSRDRGYGYTF. The CDR3, as DNA: TGTGCCAGCAGCCGGGACAGGGGCTATGGCTACACCTTC.

This sequence joins TRBV7-9 and TRBJ1-4; D is undetermined. Germline-derived CDR1 and CDR2 are SEHNR and FQNEAQ (reference sequence). V lost 5 bases and J lost 8, with 18 bases in between. The CDR3 extends over 15 amino acids. The CDR3 DNA reads as TGTGCCAGCAGCCAAACGTGGGGAGGGTTGGAAAAACTGTTTTTT. Protein product: CASSQTWGGLEKLFF.

This rearrangement joins TRBV29-1 to TRBJ1-2; maybe TRBD1 (5 bases). Deletions cut 4 bases from V and 4 bases from J, with 10 bases between. Germline assignment: CDR1 SQVTM and CDR2 ANQGSEA. This CDR3 contains 12 residues. This chain's CDR3 is CSVAVGVYGYTF. The CDR3 bases are TGCAGCGTTGCGGTAGGGGTCTATGGCTACACCTTC.

This sequence joins TRBV5-1 and TRBJ2-1; D gene uncertain. Looked up from germline, CDR1 is SGHRS and CDR2 is YFSETQ. With 1 base removed from V and 10 bases from J, the gap between germline ends came to 9 bases. The CDR3 extends over 12 amino acids. CDR3 bases: TGCGCCAGCAGCTTGAGTGTCCGGGAGCAGTTCTTC. Encoded protein: CASSLSVREQFF. Variable domain in full (rest from reference TRBV5-1 and TRBJ2-1): KAGVTQTPRYLIKTRGQQVTLSCSPISGHRSVSWYQQTPGQGLQFLFEYFSETQRNKGNFPGRFSGRQFSNSRSEMNVSTLELGDSALYLCASSLSVREQFFGPGTRLTVL.

V is TRBV7-9 and J is TRBJ1-2, with D possibly being TRBD1 (5 bases). The CDR3 totals 15 residues. The germline CDR1 and CDR2 sequences are SEHNR and FQNEAQ (reference sequence). Trimming removed 0 bases at V and 6 bases at J, with 14 bases between. CDR3 in DNA: TGTGCCAGCAGCTTAGCTTTGGGGCTGGGAAATGGCTACACCTTC. Its protein product is CASSLALGLGNGYTF. Full variable domain (outside the CDR3, taken from reference TRBV7-9 and TRBJ1-2): DTGVSQNPRHKITKRGQNVTFRCDPISEHNRLYWYRQTLGQGPEFLTYFQNEAQLEKSRLLSDRFSAERPKGSFSTLEIQRTEQGDSAMYLCASSLALGLGNGYTFGSGTRLTVV.

V and J are TRBV6-1 and TRBJ1-3; tentative D call: TRBD1 (6 bases). V lost 4 bases, J lost 0 bases, and 16 bases lay in between. The length of the CDR3 is 17 residues. CDR1 is MNHNS, CDR2 SASEGT, per germline. CDR3: CASSGHLRGISGNTIYF. For the CDR3, the DNA is TGTGCCAGCAGTGGGCACCTGAGGGGGATCTCTGGAAACACCATATATTTT.

The chain carries TRBV10-1 and TRBJ2-1; D is perhaps TRBD2 (5 bases). The CDR3 contains 16 residues. V dropped 2 bases and J dropped 1 base, with 12 bases sitting between them. Per germline, CDR1 WNHNN and CDR2 SYGVQD (reference sequence). DNA for the CDR3: TGCGCCAGCAGTGAGACGGCGTCGGGGTCCTACAATGAGCAGTTCTTC. Its protein is CASSETASGSYNEQFF.

The rearrangement uses TRBV28 and TRBJ2-7; 8 nucleotides match TRBD1. CDR1 and CDR2 from the germline V gene are MDHEN and SYDVKM. The CDR3 contains 14 residues. J lost 7 bases, V lost 4 bases, and 9 bases had no gene match. The CDR3 region is CASSYSTGAFEQYF. The CDR3, as DNA: TGTGCCAGCAGTTATTCGACAGGGGCCTTTGAGCAGTACTTC. Drawing the rest from reference TRBV28 and TRBJ2-7, the complete variable domain is DVKVTQSSRYLVKRTGEKVFLECVQDMDHENMFWYRQDPGLGLRLIYFSYDVKMKEKGDIPEGYSVSREKKERFSLILESASTNQTSMYLCASSYSTGAFEQYFGPGTRLTVT.

V and J are TRBV15 and TRBJ2-1, with TRBD2 matching over 11 bases. Germline CDR1 and CDR2: LNHNV and YYDKDF (reference sequence). The V and J ends lost 1 base and 0 bases, in that order; junction bases with no gene match: 8. The CDR3 extends over 19 amino acids. The CDR3 loop is CATSRVVTSGTGSYNEQFF. CDR3 DNA: TGTGCCACCAGCAGAGTCGTGACTAGCGGGACTGGCTCCTACAATGAGCAGTTCTTC.

This clone was counted only a few times. This rearrangement joins TRBV7-8 to TRBJ2-7; 8 bases map to TRBD2. Germline CDR1 reads SGHVS; CDR2 reads FQNEAQ. With V trimmed by 5 bases and J by 5 bases, 8 bases remained unmatched. The CDR3 extends over 14 amino acids. The CDR3 DNA reads TGTGCCAGCAGCCGGGGACTAGGTCGGAACGAGCAGTACTTC. Its translation is CASSRGLGRNEQYF.

This clone came up a few times. This chain links TRBV5-1 with TRBJ1-1; D unresolved. CDR1 is SGHRS and CDR2 is YFSETQ in the germline V gene. Trimming left V 2 bases short and J 1 base short, with 6 bases between. The CDR3 loop spans 13 amino acids. The CDR3 DNA is TGCGCCAGCAGCTTTCGAGCGAACACTGAAGCTTTCTTT. Protein product: CASSFRANTEAFF.

This rearrangement joins TRBV18 to TRBJ1-5; TRBD1 agrees at 8 bases. The V gene end was trimmed by 3 bases and the J gene end by 4 bases; junction bases not matched to a gene: 2. Germline loops: CDR1 KGHSH, CDR2 LQKENI. This CDR3 spans 14 amino acids. CDR3 in DNA: TGTGCCAGCTCACCGTACAGGGGGAATCAGCCCCAGCATTTT. It encodes CASSPYRGNQPQHF.

This chain links TRBV9 with TRBJ2-5, with 8 bases identical to TRBD1. Germline lookup yields CDR1 SGDLS and CDR2 YYNGEE. Unmatched junction bases numbered 7, after V lost 4 bases and J lost 5 bases. This CDR3 region has 14 residues. The CDR3 loop reads CASSIPGGGETQYF. For the CDR3, the DNA is TGTGCCAGCAGCATACCAGGGGGCGGTGAGACCCAGTACTTC.

CDR3 sequence (DNA): TGTGCCAGCAGTTTAACGGGACAAAGCTCTGGGGCCAACGTCCTGACTTTC. Amino acid sequence: CASSLTGQSSGANVLTF. The rearrangement joins TRBV27 to TRBJ2-6, with D possibly TRBD1 on 6 matching bases. V gave up 2 bases and J gave up 0 bases, with 11 bases separating them. Germline V CDR1 and CDR2: MNHEY, SMNVEV (reference sequence). The CDR3 sequence is 17 residues long. The full variable domain, with the rest looked up from reference TRBV27 and TRBJ2-6, is EAQVTQNPRYLITVTGKKLTVTCSQNMNHEYMSWYRQDPGLGLRQIYYSMNVEVTDKGDVPEGYKVSRKEKRNFPLILESPSPNQTSLYFCASSLTGQSSGANVLTFGAGSRLTVL.

The chain employs TRBV4-1 and TRBJ2-5, with TRBD2 matching over 13 bases. The ends lost 4 bases at V and 5 bases at J; junction bases unmatched: 10. The CDR3 extends over 17 amino acids. Germline CDR1 MGHRA, CDR2 YSYEKL. The CDR3 region has the DNA TGCGCCAGCAGCCTCTGGGGACTAGCGGGGCCTCGGGAGACCCAGTACTTC. Translation: CASSLWGLAGPRETQYF.

The chain has TRBV25-1 and TRBJ2-5, with 8 nucleotides matching TRBD1. This CDR3 region has 15 residues. J lost 7 bases, V lost 4 bases, and 11 bases had no gene match. Per germline, CDR1 MGHDK and CDR2 SYGVNS. CDR3 nucleotides: TGTGCCAGCAGTGCACCGACAGGGGTTAAGGTGACCCAGTACTTC. Protein sequence: CASSAPTGVKVTQYF.